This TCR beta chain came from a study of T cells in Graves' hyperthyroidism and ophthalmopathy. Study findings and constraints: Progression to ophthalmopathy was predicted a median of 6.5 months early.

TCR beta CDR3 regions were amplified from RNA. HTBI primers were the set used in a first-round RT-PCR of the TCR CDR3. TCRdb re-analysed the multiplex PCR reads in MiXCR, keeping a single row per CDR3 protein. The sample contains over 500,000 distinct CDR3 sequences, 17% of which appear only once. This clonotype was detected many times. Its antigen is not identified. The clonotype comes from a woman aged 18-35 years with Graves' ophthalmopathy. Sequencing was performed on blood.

The CDR3, as DNA: TGTGCCAGCAGCTTAGGACTAGCGTCCACAGATACGCAGTATTTT. As protein: CASSLGLASTDTQYF. The rearrangement links TRBV5-6 to TRBJ2-3; 9 bases are a match to TRBD2. The germline V gene has CDR1 SGHDT and CDR2 YYEEEE. The CDR3 runs 15 residues. The V gene end was trimmed by 2 bases and the J gene end by 2 bases; junction bases not matched to a gene: 3.